The source of this T cell receptor (beta chain) is a study of cytotoxic CD8 clonotypes in ibrutinib-treated CLL. Study summary: Partial response was seen in approximately 25 patients and complete response in 2; after median 68 months, approximately 15 stayed remitted, about twelve progressed.

Details on this clone: The antigen remains unidentified.

With 7 bases removed from V and 4 bases from J, the gap between germline ends came to 10 bases. This CDR3 has 12 residues. Germline V CDR1 and CDR2: ENHRY, SYGVKD. Broader study findings: Public clonotypes, found uncommonly, either contracted or stayed stable on treatment. T-cell clonality at baseline went above that of age-matched healthy donors and rose and fell with circulating CD8+ T-cell counts.

Sequencing used immunoSEQ multiplex PCR; TCRdb keeps in-frame clones, though not all of them. Altogether a few hundred thousand clones are present, just under 80% being singletons, with the ten largest covering roughly 7%. The V and J genes are TRBV10-3 and TRBJ1-2; D uncertain. This receptor was identified in a human donor with chronic lymphocytic leukemia. Sequences were derived from PBMCs, sampled before ibrutinib treatment. The CDR3 loop reads CAINNNLYGYTF. DNA for the CDR3: TGTGCCATCAACAACAATCTCTATGGCTACACCTTC.